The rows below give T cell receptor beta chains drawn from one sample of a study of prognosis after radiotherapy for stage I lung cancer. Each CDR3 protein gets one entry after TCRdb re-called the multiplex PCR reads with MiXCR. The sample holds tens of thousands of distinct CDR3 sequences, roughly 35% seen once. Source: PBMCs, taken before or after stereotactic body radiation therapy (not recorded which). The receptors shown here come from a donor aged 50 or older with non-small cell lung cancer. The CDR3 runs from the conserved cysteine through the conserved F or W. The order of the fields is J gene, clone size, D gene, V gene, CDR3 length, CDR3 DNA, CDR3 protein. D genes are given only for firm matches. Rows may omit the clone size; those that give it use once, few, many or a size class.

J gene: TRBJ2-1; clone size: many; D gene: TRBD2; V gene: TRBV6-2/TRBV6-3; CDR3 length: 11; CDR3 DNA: TGTGCCAGCAGTTACTTGGGGAGGGGGTTCTTC; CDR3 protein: CASSYLGRGFF
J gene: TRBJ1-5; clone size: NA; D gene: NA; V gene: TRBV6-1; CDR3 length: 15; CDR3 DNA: TGTTCCAGCGGCCCACAGTGTAGGGTCAATCAGCCCCAGCATTTT; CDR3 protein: CSSGPQCRVNQPQHF
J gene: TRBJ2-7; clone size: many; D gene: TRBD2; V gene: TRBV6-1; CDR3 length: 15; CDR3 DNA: TGTGCCAGCAGTGGCCCTGGGGGACTACCATACGAGCAGTACTTC; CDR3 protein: CASSGPGGLPYEQYF
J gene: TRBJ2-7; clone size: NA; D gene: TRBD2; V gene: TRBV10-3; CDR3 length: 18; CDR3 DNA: TGTGCCATCAGTGATAATAGTCTAGCGGGAGGAAGCTCCTACGAGCAGTACTTC; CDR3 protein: CAISDNSLAGGSSYEQYF
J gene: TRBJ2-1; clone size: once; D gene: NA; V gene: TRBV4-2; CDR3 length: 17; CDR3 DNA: TGTGCCAGCAGCCAAGATCAGCCTGCTGGAGTCTACAATGAGCAGTTCTTC; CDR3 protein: CASSQDQPAGVYNEQFF
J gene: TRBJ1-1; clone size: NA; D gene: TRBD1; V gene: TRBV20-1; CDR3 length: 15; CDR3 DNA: TGCAGTGGGGACAGGGGAGGTGGATGTTCCACTGAAGCTTTCTTT; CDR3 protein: CSGDRGGGCSTEAFF
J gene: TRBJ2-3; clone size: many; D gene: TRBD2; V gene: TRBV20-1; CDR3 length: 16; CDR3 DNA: TGCAGTGCTAGAGGCTCGACTAGCGGGTCCCCAGATACGCAGTATTTT; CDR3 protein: CSARGSTSGSPDTQYF
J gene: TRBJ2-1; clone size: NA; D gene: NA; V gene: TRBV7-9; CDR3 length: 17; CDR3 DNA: TGTGCCAGCAGCTCGCAGCTGGGCCTGTGGGGGTACAATGAGCAGTTCTTC; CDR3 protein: CASSSQLGLWGYNEQFF
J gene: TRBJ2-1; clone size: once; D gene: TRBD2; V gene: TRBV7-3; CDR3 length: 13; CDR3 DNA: TGTGCCAGCAGCAGGGGACTACACAATGAGCAGTTCTTC; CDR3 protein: CASSRGLHNEQFF
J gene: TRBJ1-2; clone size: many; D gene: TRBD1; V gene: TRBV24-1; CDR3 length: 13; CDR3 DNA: TGTGCCACCCGTGAGGGGGCGGACTTTGGCTACACCTTC; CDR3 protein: CATREGADFGYTF
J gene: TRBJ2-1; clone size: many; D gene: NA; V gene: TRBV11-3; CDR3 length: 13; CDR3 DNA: TGTGCCAGCAGCCCAGGGCCAAACAATGAGCAGTTCTTC; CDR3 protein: CASSPGPNNEQFF
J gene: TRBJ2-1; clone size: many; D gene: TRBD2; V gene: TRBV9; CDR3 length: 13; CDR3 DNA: TGTGCCAGCAGTCGCATAGCGGGTAGTGAGCAGTTCTTC; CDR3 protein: CASSRIAGSEQFF
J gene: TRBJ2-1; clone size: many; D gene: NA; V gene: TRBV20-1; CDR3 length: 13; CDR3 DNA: TGCAGTGGGCGGACGAGCTCCTACAATGAGCAGTTCTTC; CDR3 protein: CSGRTSSYNEQFF
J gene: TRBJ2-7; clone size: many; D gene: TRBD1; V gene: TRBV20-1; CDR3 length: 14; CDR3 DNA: TGCAGTGCCCACGCCGGACAGGGCTCCGGCGAGCAGTACTTC; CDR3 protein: CSAHAGQGSGEQYF
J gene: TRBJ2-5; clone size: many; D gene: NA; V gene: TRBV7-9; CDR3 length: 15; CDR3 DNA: TGTGCCAGCAGCTTATTATCCCCCCGATCGGAGACCCAGTACTTC; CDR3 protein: CASSLLSPRSETQYF
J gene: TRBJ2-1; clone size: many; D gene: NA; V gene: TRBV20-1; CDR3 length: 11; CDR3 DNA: TGCAGTGTTGCTCTAGCGAATGAGCAGTTCTTC; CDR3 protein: CSVALANEQFF
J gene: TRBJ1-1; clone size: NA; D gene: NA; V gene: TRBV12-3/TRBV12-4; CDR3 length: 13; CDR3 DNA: TGTGCCAGCAGTCCTACGTCTGACACTGAAGCTTTCTTT; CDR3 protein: CASSPTSDTEAFF
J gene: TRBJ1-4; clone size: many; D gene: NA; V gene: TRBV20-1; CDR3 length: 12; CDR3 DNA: TGCAGTGTACCCGGTGACAATGAAAAACTGTTTTTT; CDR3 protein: CSVPGDNEKLFF
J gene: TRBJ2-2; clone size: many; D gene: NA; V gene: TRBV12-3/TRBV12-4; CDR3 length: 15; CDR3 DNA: TGTGCCAGCAGCCCGATAGGGTTTAACACCGGGGAGCTGTTTTTT; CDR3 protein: CASSPIGFNTGELFF
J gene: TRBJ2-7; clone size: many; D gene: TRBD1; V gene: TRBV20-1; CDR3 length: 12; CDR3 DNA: TGCAGTGCAACCCGACAGGGTGGGGAGCAGTACTTC; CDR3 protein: CSATRQGGEQYF
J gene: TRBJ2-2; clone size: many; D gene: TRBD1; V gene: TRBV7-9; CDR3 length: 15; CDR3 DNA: TGTGCCAGCAGCCTCGACAGGGATTACACCGGGGAGCTGTTTTTT; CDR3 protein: CASSLDRDYTGELFF
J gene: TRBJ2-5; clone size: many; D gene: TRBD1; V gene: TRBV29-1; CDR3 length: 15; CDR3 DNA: TGCAGCGTTGACGGCGGCAGGGACAGAGTGGAGACCCAGTACTTC; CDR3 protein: CSVDGGRDRVETQYF
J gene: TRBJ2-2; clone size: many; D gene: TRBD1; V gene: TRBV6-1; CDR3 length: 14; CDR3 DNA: TGTGCCAGCGGACCCCAGGGGGCTGGCGGGGAGCTGTTTTTT; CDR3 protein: CASGPQGAGGELFF
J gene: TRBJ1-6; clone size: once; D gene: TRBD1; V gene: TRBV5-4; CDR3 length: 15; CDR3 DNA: TGTGCCAGCCGAACCCCGGGGACAGAGAATTCACCCCTCCACTTT; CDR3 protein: CASRTPGTENSPLHF
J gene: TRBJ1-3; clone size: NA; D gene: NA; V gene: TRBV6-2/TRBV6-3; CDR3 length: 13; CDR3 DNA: TGTGCCAGCAGTGTTTCCTCTGGAAACACCATATATTTT; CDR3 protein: CASSVSSGNTIYF
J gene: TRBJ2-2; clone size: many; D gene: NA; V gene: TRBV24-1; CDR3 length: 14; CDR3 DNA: TGTGCCACCAGTGATACTAGTTACGCCGGGGAGCTGTTTTTT; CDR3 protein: CATSDTSYAGELFF
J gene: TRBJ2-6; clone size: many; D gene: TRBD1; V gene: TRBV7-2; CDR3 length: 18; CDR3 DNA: TGTGCCAGCAGCCCTCGGGGACAGCTAGGCTCTGGGGCCAACGTCCTGACTTTC; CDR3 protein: CASSPRGQLGSGANVLTF
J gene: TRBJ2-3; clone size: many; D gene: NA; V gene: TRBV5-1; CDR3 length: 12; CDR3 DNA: TGCGCCAGCAGCTTGGTGGGAGATACGCAGTATTTT; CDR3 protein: CASSLVGDTQYF
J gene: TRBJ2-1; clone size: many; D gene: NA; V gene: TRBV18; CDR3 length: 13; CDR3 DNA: TGTGCCAGCTCAAGTAGTGGGCTATATGAGCAGTTCTTC; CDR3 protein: CASSSSGLYEQFF
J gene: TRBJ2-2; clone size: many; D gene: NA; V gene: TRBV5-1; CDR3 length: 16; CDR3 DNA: TGCGCCAGCAGCCCCCAGGGGAGTATCGACACCGGGGAGCTGTTTTTT; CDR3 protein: CASSPQGSIDTGELFF
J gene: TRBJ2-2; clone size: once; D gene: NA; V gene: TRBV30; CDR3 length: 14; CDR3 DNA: TGTGCCTGGAGTGTAAAGGGGTCCACCGGGGGGCTGTTTTTT; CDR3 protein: CAWSVKGSTGGLFF
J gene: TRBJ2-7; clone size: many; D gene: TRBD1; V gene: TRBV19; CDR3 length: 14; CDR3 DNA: TGTGCCAGTAGTATAACCGGGACAGCCGATGAGCAGTACTTC; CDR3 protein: CASSITGTADEQYF
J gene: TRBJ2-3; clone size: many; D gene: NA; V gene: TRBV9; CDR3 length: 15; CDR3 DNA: TGTGCCAGCAGCGTAGTGACCGCAGGAGCAGATACGCAGTATTTT; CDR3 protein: CASSVVTAGADTQYF
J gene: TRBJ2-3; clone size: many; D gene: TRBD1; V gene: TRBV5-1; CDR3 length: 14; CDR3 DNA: TGCGCCAGCAGCAGGGACAGGGGAACAGATACGCAGTATTTT; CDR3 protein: CASSRDRGTDTQYF
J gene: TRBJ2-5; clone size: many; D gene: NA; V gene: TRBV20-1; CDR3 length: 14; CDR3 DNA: TGCAGTGCTAGGGTAGAGGGAGAGGCGGAGACCCAGTACTTC; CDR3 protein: CSARVEGEAETQYF
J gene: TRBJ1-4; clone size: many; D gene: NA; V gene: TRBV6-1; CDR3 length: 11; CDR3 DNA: TGTGCCAGCCTCGGGGCCGAAAAACTGTTTTTT; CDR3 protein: CASLGAEKLFF